This TCR beta chain originates from a study of T cell responses to AZD1222 COVID-19 vaccine. Study-wide results and limits: Seropositive status at baseline applied to only a handful of AZD1222 recipients.

Assay used: immunoSEQ multiplex PCR; TCRdb lists only in-frame clones, some missing. The table records over 70,000 clones, over 60% of them present only once. In the case of this clone: Its cognate antigen is unknown.

The CDR3 contains 13 residues. The germline V and J ends were trimmed by 6 bases and 7 bases, with 16 bases remaining between them. Germline V gene lookup returns CDR1 MNHGY and CDR2 SAAAGT. Sequenced material: peripheral blood, taken 28 days after the second dose of the MenACWY control vaccine. This sequence joins TRBV6-8 and TRBJ2-7, with D perhaps assigned TRBD1 or TRBD2 (5 bases each). This receptor was obtained from an adult who received the MenACWY meningococcal vaccine as a control. CDR3 DNA sequence: TGTGCCAGCAGCCTCAGGGTTGGGAGAGAGCAGTACTTC. Residues: CASSLRVGREQYF.